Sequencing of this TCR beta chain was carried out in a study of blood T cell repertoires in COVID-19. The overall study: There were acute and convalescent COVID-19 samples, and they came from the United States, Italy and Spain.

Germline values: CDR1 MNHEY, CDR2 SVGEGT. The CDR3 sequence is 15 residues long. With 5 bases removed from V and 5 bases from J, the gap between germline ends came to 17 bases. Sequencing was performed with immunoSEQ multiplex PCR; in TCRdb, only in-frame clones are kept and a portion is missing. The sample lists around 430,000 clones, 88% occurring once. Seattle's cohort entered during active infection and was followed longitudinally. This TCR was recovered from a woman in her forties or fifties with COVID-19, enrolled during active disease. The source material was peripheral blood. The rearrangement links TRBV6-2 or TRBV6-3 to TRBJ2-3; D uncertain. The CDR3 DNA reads TGTGCCAGCAGTCAAGGAGAAGTGGGTGGAGATACGCAGTATTTT. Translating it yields CASSQGEVGGDTQYF.